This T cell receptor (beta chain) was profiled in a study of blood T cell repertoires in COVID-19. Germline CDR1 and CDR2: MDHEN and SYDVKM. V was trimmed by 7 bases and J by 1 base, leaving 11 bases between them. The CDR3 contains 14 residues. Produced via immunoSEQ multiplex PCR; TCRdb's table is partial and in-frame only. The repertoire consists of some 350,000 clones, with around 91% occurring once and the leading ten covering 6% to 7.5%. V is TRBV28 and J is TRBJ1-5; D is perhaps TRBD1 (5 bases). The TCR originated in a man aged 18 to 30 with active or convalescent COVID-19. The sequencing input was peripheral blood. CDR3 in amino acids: CASKRGGSNQPQHF. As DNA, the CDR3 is TGTGCCAGCAAGCGGGGGGGGAGCAATCAGCCCCAGCATTTT.